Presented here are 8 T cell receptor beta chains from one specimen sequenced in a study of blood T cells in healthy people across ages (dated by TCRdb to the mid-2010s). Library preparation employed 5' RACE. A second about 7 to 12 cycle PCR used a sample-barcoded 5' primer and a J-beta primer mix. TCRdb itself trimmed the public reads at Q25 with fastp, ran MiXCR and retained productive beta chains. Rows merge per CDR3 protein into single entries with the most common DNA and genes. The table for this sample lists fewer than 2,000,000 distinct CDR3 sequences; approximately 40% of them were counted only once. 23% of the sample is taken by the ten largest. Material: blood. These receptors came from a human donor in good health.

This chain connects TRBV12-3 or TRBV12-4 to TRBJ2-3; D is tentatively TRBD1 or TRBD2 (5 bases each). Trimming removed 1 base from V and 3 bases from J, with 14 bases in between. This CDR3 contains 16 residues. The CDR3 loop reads CASSLGDLKWTDTQYF. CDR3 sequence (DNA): TGTGCCAGCAGTTTAGGGGACCTCAAGTGGACAGATACGCAGTATTTT.

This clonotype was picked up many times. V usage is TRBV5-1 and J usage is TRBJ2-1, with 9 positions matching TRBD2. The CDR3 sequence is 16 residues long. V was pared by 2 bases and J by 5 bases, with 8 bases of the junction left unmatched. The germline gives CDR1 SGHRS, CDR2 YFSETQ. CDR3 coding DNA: TGCGCCAGCAGCTTCGACCGACTAGCGGAGAACAATGAGCAGTTCTTC. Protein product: CASSFDRLAENNEQFF.

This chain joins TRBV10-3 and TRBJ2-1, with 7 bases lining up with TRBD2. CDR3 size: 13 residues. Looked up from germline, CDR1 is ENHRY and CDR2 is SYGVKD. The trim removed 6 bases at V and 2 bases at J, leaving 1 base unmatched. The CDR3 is CAIRTSTYNEQFF. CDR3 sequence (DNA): TGTGCCATCAGGACTAGCACCTACAATGAGCAGTTCTTC.

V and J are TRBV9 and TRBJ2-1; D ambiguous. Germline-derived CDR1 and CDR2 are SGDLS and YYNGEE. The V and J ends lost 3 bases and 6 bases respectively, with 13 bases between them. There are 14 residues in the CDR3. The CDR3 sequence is CASSAGSTLNEQFF. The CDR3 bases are TGTGCCAGCAGCGCAGGTAGCACGCTCAATGAGCAGTTCTTC.

CDR3 in DNA: TGTGCCAGCTCAGTTGCCAGGCAAACCTACGAGCAGTACTTC. Protein product: CASSVARQTYEQYF. The gene calls are TRBV18 and TRBJ2-7; D is ambiguous. The CDR3 loop spans 14 amino acids. Germline loops: CDR1 KGHSH, CDR2 LQKENI. The V and J ends lost 5 bases and 2 bases respectively, with 13 bases between them.

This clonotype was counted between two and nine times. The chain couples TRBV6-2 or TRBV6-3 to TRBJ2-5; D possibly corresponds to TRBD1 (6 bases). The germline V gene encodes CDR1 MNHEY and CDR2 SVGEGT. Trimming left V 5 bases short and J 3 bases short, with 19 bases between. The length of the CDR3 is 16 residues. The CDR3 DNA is TGTGCCAGCAGTCGAGAACAGGGTGATTTCAAAGAGACCCAGTACTTC. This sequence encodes CASSREQGDFKETQYF.

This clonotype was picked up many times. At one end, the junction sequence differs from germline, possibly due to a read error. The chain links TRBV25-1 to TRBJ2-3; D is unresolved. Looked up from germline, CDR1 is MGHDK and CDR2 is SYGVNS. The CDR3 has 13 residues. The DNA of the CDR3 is TGTGCCAGCAGCGAATCGGGTACAGATACGCAGTATTTT. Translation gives CASSESGTDTQYF.

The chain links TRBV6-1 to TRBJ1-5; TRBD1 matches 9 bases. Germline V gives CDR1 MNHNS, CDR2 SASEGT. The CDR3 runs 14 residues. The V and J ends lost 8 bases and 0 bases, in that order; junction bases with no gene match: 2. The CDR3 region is CASRDRDSNQPQHF. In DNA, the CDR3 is TGTGCCAGCCGGGACAGGGATAGCAATCAGCCCCAGCATTTT.